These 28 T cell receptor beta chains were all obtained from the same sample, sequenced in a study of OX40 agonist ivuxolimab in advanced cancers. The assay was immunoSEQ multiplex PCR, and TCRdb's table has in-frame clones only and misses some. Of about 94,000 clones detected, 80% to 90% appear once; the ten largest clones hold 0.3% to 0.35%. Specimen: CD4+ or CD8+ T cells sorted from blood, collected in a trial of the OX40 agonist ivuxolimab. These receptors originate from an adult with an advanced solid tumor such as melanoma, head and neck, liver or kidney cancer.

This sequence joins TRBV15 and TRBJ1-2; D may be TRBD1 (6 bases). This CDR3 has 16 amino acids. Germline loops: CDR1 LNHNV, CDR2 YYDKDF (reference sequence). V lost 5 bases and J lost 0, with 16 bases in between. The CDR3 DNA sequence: TGTGCCACCAGCCCTCCAGACAGGAGAACTAACTATGGCTACACCTTC. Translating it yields CATSPPDRRTNYGYTF.

The CDR3 DNA reads TGTGCCAGCAGCTCCCCGGGACAGGGAGGTTATGGCTACACCTTC. As protein: CASSSPGQGGYGYTF. This rearrangement joins TRBV5-4 to TRBJ1-2, with TRBD1 matching 9 bases. The CDR3 length is 15 residues. V trimming: 3 bases; J trimming: 5 bases; junction bases outside the gene matches: 8. Germline V gene lookup returns CDR1 SGHNT and CDR2 YYREEE (reference sequence).

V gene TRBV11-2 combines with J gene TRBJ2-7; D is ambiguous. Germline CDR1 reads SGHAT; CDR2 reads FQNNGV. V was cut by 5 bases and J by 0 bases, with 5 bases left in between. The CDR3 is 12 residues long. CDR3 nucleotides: TGTGCCAGCAGCCTAAGCTCCTACGAGCAGTACTTC. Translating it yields CASSLSSYEQYF.

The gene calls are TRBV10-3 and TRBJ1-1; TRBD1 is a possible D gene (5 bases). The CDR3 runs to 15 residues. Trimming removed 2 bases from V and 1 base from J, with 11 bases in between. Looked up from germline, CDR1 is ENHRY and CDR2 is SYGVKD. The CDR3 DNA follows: TGTGCCATCAGTGAGACTGACGACAGGAACACTGAAGCTTTCTTT. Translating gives CAISETDDRNTEAFF.

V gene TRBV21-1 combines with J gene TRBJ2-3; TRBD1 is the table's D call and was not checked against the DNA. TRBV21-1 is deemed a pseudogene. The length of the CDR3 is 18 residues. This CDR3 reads CASSTHGTAPLSTDTQYF. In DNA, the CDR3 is TGTGCCAGCAGCACACATGGGACAGCGCCATTAAGCACAGATACGCAGTATTTT.

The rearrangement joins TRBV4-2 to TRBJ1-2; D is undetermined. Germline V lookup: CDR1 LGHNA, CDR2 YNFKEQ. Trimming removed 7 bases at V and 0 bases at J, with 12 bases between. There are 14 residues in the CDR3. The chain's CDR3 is CASTSVLPNYGYTF. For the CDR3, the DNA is TGTGCCAGCACCTCCGTCCTTCCTAACTATGGCTACACCTTC.

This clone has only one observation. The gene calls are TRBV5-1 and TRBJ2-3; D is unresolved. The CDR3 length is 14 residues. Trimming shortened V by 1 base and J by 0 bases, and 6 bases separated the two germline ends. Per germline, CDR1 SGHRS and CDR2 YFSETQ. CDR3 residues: CASSLTASTDTQYF. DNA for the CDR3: TGCGCCAGCAGCTTGACGGCTAGCACAGATACGCAGTATTTT.

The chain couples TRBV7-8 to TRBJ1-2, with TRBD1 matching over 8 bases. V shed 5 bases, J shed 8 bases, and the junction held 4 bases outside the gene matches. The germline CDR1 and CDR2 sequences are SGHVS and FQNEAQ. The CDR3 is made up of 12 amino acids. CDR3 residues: CASSIRGRGYTF. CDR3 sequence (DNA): TGTGCCAGCAGCATCAGGGGGCGCGGCTACACCTTC.

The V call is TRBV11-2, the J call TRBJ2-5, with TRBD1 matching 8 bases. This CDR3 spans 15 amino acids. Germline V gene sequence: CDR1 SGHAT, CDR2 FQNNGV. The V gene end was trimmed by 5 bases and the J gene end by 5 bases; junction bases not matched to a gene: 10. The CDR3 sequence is CASSPTTGVGETQYF. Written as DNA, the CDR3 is TGTGCCAGCAGCCCTACGACAGGGGTCGGGGAGACCCAGTACTTC.

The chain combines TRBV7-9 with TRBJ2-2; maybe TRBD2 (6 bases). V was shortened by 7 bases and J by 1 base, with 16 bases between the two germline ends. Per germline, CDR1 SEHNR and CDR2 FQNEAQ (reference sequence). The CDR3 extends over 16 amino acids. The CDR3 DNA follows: TGTGCCAGCACTCACGGGGGTCAGTTGAACACCGGGGAGCTGTTTTTT. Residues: CASTHGGQLNTGELFF.

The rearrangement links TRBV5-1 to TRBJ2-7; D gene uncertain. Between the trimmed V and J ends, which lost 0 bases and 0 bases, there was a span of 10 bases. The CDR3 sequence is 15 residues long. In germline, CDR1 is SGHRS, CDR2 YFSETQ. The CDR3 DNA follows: TGCGCCAGCAGCTTGGAGCGTTCGGGCTCCTACGAGCAGTACTTC. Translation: CASSLERSGSYEQYF. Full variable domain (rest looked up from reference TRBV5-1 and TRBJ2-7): KAGVTQTPRYLIKTRGQQVTLSCSPISGHRSVSWYQQTPGQGLQFLFEYFSETQRNKGNFPGRFSGRQFSNSRSEMNVSTLELGDSALYLCASSLERSGSYEQYFGPGTRLTVT.

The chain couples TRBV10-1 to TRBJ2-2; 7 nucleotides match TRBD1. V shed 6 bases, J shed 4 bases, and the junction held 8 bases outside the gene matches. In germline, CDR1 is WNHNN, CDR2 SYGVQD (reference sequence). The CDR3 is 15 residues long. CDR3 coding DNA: TGCGCCAGCAGCGGACAGGTCATGGGCACCGGGGAGCTGTTTTTT. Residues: CASSGQVMGTGELFF.

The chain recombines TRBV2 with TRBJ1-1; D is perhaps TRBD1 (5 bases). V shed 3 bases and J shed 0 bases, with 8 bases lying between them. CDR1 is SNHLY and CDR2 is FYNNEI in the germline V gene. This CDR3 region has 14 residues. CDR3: CASSDGGMNTEAFF. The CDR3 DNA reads TGTGCCAGCAGTGATGGGGGGATGAACACTGAAGCTTTCTTT.

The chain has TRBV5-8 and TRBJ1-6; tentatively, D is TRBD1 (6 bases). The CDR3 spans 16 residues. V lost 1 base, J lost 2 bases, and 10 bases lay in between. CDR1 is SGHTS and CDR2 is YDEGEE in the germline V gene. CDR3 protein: CASSLNRAPYNSPLHF. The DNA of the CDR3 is TGTGCCAGCAGCTTGAACAGGGCCCCCTATAATTCACCCCTCCACTTT.

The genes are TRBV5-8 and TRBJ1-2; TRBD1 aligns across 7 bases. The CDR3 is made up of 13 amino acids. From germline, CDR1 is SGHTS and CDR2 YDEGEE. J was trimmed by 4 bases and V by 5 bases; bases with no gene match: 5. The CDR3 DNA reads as TGTGCCAGCAGACCACAGGGGTCCTATGGCTACACCTTC. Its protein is CASRPQGSYGYTF.

The CDR3 reads CATTGTGLYGYTF. DNA for the CDR3: TGCGCCACCACCGGGACAGGGCTCTATGGCTACACCTTC. The genes are TRBV5-1 and TRBJ1-2; 9 bases are a match to TRBD1. The CDR3 spans 13 residues. Germline lookup yields CDR1 SGHRS and CDR2 YFSETQ. Trimming at V came to 9 bases and at J to 4 bases, leaving 7 bases not matched to a gene.

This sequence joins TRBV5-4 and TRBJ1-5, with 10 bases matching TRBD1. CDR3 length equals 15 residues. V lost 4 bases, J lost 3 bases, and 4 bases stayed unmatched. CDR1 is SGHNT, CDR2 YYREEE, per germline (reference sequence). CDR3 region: CASSPGTGANQPQHF. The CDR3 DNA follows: TGTGCCAGCAGCCCCGGGACAGGGGCCAATCAGCCCCAGCATTTT.

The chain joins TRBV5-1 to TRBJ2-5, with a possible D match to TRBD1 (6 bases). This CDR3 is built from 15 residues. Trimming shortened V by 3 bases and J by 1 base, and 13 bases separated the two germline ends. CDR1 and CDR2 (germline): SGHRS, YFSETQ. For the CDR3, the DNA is TGCGCCAGCAGCTCCGCCGGGACAATCCAAGAGACCCAGTACTTC. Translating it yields CASSSAGTIQETQYF.

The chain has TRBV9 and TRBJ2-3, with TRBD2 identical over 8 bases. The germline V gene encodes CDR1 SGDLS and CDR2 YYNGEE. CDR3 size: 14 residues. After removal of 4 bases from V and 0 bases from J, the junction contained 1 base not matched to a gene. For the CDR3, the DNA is TGTGCCAGCAGCAAGCGGGGGAGCACAGATACGCAGTATTTT. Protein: CASSKRGSTDTQYF. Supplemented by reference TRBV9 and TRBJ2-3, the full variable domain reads DSGVTQTPKHLITATGQRVTLRCSPRSGDLSVYWYQQSLDQGLQFLIQYYNGEERAKGNILERFSAQQFPDLHSELNLSSLELGDSALYFCASSKRGSTDTQYFGPGTRLTVL.

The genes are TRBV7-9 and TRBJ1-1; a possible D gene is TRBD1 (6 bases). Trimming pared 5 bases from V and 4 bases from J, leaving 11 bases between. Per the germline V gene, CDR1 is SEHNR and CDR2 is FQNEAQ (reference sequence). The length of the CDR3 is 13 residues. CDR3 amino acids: CASSRRRGTEAFF. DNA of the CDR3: TGTGCCAGCAGCCGTCGCAGGGGCACTGAAGCTTTCTTT. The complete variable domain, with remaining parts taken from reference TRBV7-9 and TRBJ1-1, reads DTGVSQNPRHKITKRGQNVTFRCDPISEHNRLYWYRQTLGQGPEFLTYFQNEAQLEKSRLLSDRFSAERPKGSFSTLEIQRTEQGDSAMYLCASSRRRGTEAFFGQGTRLTVV.

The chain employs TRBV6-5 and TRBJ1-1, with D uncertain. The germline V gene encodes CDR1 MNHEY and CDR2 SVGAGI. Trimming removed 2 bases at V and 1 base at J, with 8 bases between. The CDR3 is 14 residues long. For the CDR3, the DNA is TGTGCCAGCAGTTACGAGGGTTGGAACACTGAAGCTTTCTTT. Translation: CASSYEGWNTEAFF.

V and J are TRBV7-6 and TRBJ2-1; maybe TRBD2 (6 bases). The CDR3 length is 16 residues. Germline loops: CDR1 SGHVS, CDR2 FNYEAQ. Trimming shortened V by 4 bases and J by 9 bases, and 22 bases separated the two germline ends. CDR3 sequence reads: CASSWKSAGSTGEQFF. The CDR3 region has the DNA TGTGCCAGCAGCTGGAAGTCGGCGGGGAGTACGGGTGAGCAGTTCTTC.

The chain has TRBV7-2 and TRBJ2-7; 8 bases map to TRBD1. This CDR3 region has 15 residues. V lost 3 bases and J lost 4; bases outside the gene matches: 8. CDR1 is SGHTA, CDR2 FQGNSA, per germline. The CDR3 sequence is CASSFSGQENYEQYF. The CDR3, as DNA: TGTGCCAGCAGCTTCTCGGGACAGGAGAATTACGAGCAGTACTTC.

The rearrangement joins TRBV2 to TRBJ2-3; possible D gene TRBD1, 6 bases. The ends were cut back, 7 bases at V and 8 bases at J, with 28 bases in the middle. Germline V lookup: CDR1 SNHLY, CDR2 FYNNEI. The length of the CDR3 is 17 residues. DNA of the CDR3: TGTGCCAGCACCCGAGTCGTGGGGGCCCTGGGCGGAGGTACGCAGTATTTT. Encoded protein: CASTRVVGALGGGTQYF.

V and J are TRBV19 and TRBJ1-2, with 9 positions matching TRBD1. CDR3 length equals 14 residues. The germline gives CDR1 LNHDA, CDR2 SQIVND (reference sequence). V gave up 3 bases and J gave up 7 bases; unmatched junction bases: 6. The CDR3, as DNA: TGTGCCAGTAGTATCTTAGGACAGGGGCCTGGCTACACCTTC. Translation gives CASSILGQGPGYTF.

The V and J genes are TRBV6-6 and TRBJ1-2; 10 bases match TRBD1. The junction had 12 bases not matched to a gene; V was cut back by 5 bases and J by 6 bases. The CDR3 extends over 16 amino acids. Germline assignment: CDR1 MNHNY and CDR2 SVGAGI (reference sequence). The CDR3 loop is CASSTPSGTGANGYTF. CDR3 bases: TGTGCCAGCAGTACCCCCTCCGGGACAGGGGCAAATGGCTACACCTTC.

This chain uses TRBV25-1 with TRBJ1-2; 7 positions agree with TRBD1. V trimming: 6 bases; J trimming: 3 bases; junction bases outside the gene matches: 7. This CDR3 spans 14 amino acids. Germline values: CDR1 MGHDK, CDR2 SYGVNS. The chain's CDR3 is CASRRQGSDYGYTF. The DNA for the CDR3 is TGTGCCAGCAGGAGACAGGGTAGCGACTATGGCTACACCTTC.

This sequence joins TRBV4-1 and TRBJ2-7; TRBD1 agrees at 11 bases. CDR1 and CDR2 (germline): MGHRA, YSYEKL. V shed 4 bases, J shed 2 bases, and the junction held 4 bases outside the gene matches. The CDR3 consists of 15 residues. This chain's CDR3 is CASSPGQGAAYEQYF. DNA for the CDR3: TGCGCCAGCAGCCCTGGACAGGGGGCGGCCTACGAGCAGTACTTC.